One and the same sample provided the 21 T cell receptor beta chains below, sequenced in a study of T cell repertoires in cytomegalovirus infection. In TCRdb, the reads were re-called with MiXCR into one record per CDR3 protein. There are 360,000 or so distinct CDR3 sequences in the sample; roughly a third occur only once, and roughly 14% lies in the top ten. The antigens for these receptors are not known. The sequenced sample was cultured PBMCs, obtained from culture after CMV antigen stimulation. The receptors were gathered from a human donor in good health (CMV status not recorded). Some clones in this sample may be carry-over from other donors' samples.

This chain joins TRBV19 and TRBJ2-1; TRBD2 matches at 7 bases. The V gene end was trimmed by 8 bases and the J gene end by 0 bases; junction bases not matched to a gene: 19. The V gene's germline CDR1 is LNHDA and CDR2 SQIVND (reference sequence). The CDR3 is 19 amino acids. The CDR3 region has the DNA TGTGCCAGTCGAATGACAGCCCTAGCGGACATGATCTCCTACAATGAGCAGTTCTTC. This translates into CASRMTALADMISYNEQFF.

This clonotype appeared many times. The rearrangement links TRBV7-3 to TRBJ2-1; 11 positions match TRBD2. Germline-derived CDR1 and CDR2 are SGHTA and FQGTGA. V trimming: 2 bases; J trimming: 4 bases; junction bases outside the gene matches: 7. This CDR3 spans 17 amino acids. DNA for the CDR3: TGTGCCAGCAGCTTAGGTTCGGCTAGCGGGGGGTACAATGAGCAGTTCTTC. Amino acids: CASSLGSASGGYNEQFF.

Many counts were recorded for this clonotype. The chain uses TRBV5-1 and TRBJ2-3; 13 bases line up with TRBD2. V dropped 4 bases and J dropped 5; count of bases not matched to a gene: 7. CDR3 length: 16 amino acids. The V gene's germline CDR1 is SGHRS and CDR2 YFSETQ. The CDR3 nucleotides read TGCGCCAGCAGCCCCGGACTAGCGGGGGCCAGAGATACGCAGTATTTT. Translated: CASSPGLAGARDTQYF.

This clonotype was seen a handful of times. The V gene is TRBV7-2, the J gene TRBJ1-3; no firm D call. The ends were cut back, 2 bases at V and 4 bases at J, with 12 bases in the middle. This CDR3 has 15 amino acids. Germline V lookup: CDR1 SGHTA, CDR2 FQGNSA. CDR3: CASSLTHLVGNTIYF. CDR3 DNA: TGTGCCAGCAGCTTAACACATCTCGTCGGAAACACCATATATTTT.

V usage is TRBV19 and J usage is TRBJ1-1; D gene uncertain. Germline CDR1 is LNHDA and CDR2 is SQIVND (reference sequence). The CDR3 is 16 amino acids. V was trimmed by 2 bases and J by 2 bases, leaving 15 bases between them. CDR3 bases: TGTGCCAGTAGTATAATCGGAGATGTGGGCAACACTGAAGCTTTCTTT. This sequence encodes CASSIIGDVGNTEAFF.

The V gene is TRBV19, the J gene TRBJ1-1; D remains ambiguous. The CDR3 loop spans 12 amino acids. CDR1 LNHDA and CDR2 SQIVND come from the germline V gene (reference sequence). With 6 bases removed from V and 5 bases from J, the gap between germline ends came to 10 bases. As DNA, the CDR3 is TGTGCCAGTAGACGGGTGGGTACTGAAGCTTTCTTT. Translation: CASRRVGTEAFF.

The V and J genes are TRBV7-2 and TRBJ2-7; D is unresolved. The length of the CDR3 is 16 residues. V was cut by 1 base and J by 3 bases, with 16 bases left in between. Germline V lookup: CDR1 SGHTA, CDR2 FQGNSA. In nucleotides, the CDR3 is TGTGCCAGCAGCTTAGGTCTCATGTCGGGCCTCTACGAGCAGTACTTC. It specifies CASSLGLMSGLYEQYF.

This clonotype was seen a few times. The chain has TRBV7-6 and TRBJ2-7; D is perhaps TRBD2 (5 bases). The length of the CDR3 is 13 residues. Germline loops: CDR1 SGHVS, CDR2 FNYEAQ. The V end was cut by 4 bases, the J end by 6 bases, with 13 bases between. The CDR3 sequence is CASSWSVEAEQYV. The CDR3 coding sequence is TGTGCCAGCAGCTGGTCGGTGGAGGCCGAGCAGTACGTC.

In this sample, this clonotype turned up a few times. This chain uses TRBV6-1 with TRBJ2-7, with D uncertain. Germline V lookup: CDR1 MNHNS, CDR2 SASEGT. The CDR3 has 14 amino acids. V gave up 6 bases and J gave up 3 bases, with 15 bases separating them. The CDR3 region is CASSVPPTGYEQYF. CDR3 bases: TGTGCCAGCAGCGTTCCTCCTACGGGCTACGAGCAGTACTTC.

This clonotype came up a few times. The V and J genes are TRBV10-3 and TRBJ2-5, with D perhaps TRBD2 (6 bases). The CDR3 loop spans 15 amino acids. V gave up 3 bases and J gave up 0 bases, with 11 bases separating them. Per the germline V gene, CDR1 is ENHRY and CDR2 is SYGVKD. This chain's CDR3 is CAISDRRGYQETQYF. CDR3 nucleotides: TGTGCCATCAGTGACAGGAGGGGCTACCAAGAGACCCAGTACTTC.

This rearrangement joins TRBV27 to TRBJ2-3, with D possibly being TRBD2 (6 bases). With 6 bases removed from V and 0 bases from J, the gap between germline ends came to 16 bases. CDR1 is MNHEY and CDR2 is SMNVEV in the germline V gene (reference sequence). The CDR3 is 16 residues long. The CDR3 DNA sequence: TGTGCCAGCAGCCCCGGGTGGGGGACTAGCACAGATACGCAGTATTTT. Protein: CASSPGWGTSTDTQYF.

This clonotype was recorded a few times. The chain couples TRBV6-2 or TRBV6-3 to TRBJ1-4, with D hard to call. The CDR3 length is 14 residues. Looked up from germline, CDR1 is MNHEY and CDR2 is SVGEGT. V was trimmed by 5 bases and J by 7 bases, leaving 14 bases between them. CDR3 loop: CASSRPPTREKLFF. CDR3 nucleotides: TGTGCCAGCAGTCGCCCTCCTACTCGTGAAAAACTGTTTTTT.

The CDR3: CASRNFEGGEQFF. In nucleotides, the CDR3 is TGTGCCAGCAGGAACTTCGAGGGGGGCGAGCAGTTCTTC. The chain carries TRBV6-1 and TRBJ2-1; D may correspond to TRBD1 or TRBD2 (6 bases each). CDR1 is MNHNS, CDR2 SASEGT, per germline. V lost 6 bases and J 10 bases, leaving 16 bases between the germline ends. The CDR3 sequence is 13 residues long.

The J gene is TRBJ2-5, the V gene TRBV5-5, with TRBD1 as a possible D gene (6 bases). With 0 bases removed from V and 5 bases from J, the gap between germline ends came to 14 bases. CDR3 length: 15 residues. Germline V gene sequence: CDR1 SGHKS, CDR2 YYEKEE (reference sequence). The CDR3 is CASSLVLGGMETQYF. The CDR3 DNA sequence: TGTGCCAGCAGCTTGGTCCTAGGGGGTATGGAGACCCAGTACTTC.

In this sample, this clonotype turned up many times. The chain combines TRBV7-8 with TRBJ2-7; 9 positions match TRBD2. This CDR3 contains 15 residues. Trimming at V came to 0 bases and at J to 6 bases, leaving 6 bases not matched to a gene. Germline values: CDR1 SGHVS, CDR2 FQNEAQ. The CDR3 bases are TGTGCCAGCAGCTTAGCGGGCGGGGGGGGACGCGAGCAGTACGTC. The encoded protein is CASSLAGGGGREQYV.

This clonotype was seen more than once but under ten times. This chain uses TRBV18 with TRBJ1-3; TRBD1 matches 7 bases. This CDR3 has 14 amino acids. From germline, CDR1 is KGHSH and CDR2 LQKENI. The V segment lost 6 bases and the J segment 2 bases; nucleotides outside the gene matches: 4. Written as DNA, the CDR3 is TGTGCCAGCTCGCTGACAGGGACTGGAAACACCATATATTTT. The encoded protein is CASSLTGTGNTIYF.

The CDR3 loop reads CSVELVSDTQYF. The CDR3 DNA follows: TGCAGCGTTGAATTAGTTTCAGATACGCAGTATTTT. The chain joins TRBV29-1 to TRBJ2-3; D remains ambiguous. Trimming left V 2 bases short and J 4 bases short, with 7 bases between. The germline V gene encodes CDR1 SQVTM and CDR2 ANQGSEA. The CDR3 loop spans 12 amino acids.

This clonotype was seen a handful of times. This sequence joins TRBV7-2 and TRBJ2-1; 14 positions match TRBD2. The J segment lost 7 bases and the V segment lost 1 base, leaving 3 bases of the junction unmatched. The CDR3 covers 16 residues. Germline CDR1 is SGHTA and CDR2 is FQGNSA. This chain's CDR3 is CASSLVGTSGSNEQFF. In DNA, the CDR3 is TGTGCCAGCAGCTTAGTGGGGACTAGCGGGAGTAATGAGCAGTTCTTC. The full variable domain, completed using reference TRBV7-2 and TRBJ2-1, is GAGVSQSPSNKVTEKGKDVELRCDPISGHTALYWYRQSLGQGLEFLIYFQGNSAPDKSGLPSDRFSAERTGGSVSTLTIQRTQQEDSAVYLCASSLVGTSGSNEQFFGPGTRLTVL.

This clonotype has ten or more counts. The chain combines TRBV7-2 with TRBJ2-7; D possibly matches TRBD1 or TRBD2 (5 bases each). Trimming took off 2 bases at V and 3 bases at J, with 11 bases between the two ends. CDR1 SGHTA and CDR2 FQGNSA come from the germline V gene. CDR3 size: 14 residues. The CDR3, as DNA: TGTGCCAGCAGCTTATCCGGGACCTTCTACGAGCAGTACTTC. It is translated as CASSLSGTFYEQYF. Combining the CDR3 with reference TRBV7-2 and TRBJ2-7 gives the whole variable domain GAGVSQSPSNKVTEKGKDVELRCDPISGHTALYWYRQSLGQGLEFLIYFQGNSAPDKSGLPSDRFSAERTGGSVSTLTIQRTQQEDSAVYLCASSLSGTFYEQYFGPGTRLTVT.

This clonotype came up a few times. The CDR3, as DNA: TGCGCCAGCAGCCAAGTCTCGGCAGTTGGCAATGAGCAGTTCTTC. It encodes CASSQVSAVGNEQFF. V is TRBV4-1 and J is TRBJ2-1; D unclear. Germline lookup yields CDR1 MGHRA and CDR2 YSYEKL. The CDR3 loop spans 15 amino acids. The V end lost 1 base, the J end lost 6 bases, and 13 bases lay between the germline ends.

The chain couples TRBV3-1 to TRBJ2-1; TRBD2 agrees at 8 bases. The CDR3 consists of 19 residues. V shed 1 base, J shed 0 bases, and the junction held 11 bases outside the gene matches. The germline V gene encodes CDR1 LGHDT and CDR2 YNNKEL (reference sequence). CDR3 sequence reads: CASSQVAGGQQSSYNEQFF. The CDR3 nucleotides read TGTGCCAGCAGCCAAGTGGCGGGAGGACAGCAGAGCTCCTACAATGAGCAGTTCTTC.